This record looks at one T cell receptor beta chain sequence and its context. Antigen specificity is unknown. The entry originates in a study of cytomegalovirus exposure and HLA in healthy donors. Primers included in the PCR were 60 Vbeta and 13 Jbeta primers. Some clones are missing from TCRdb's copy, which holds only in-frame ones; the method was immunoSEQ multiplex PCR. The sample lists 130,000 to 150,000 clones, 70% to 80% occurring once. CDR1 MDHEN and CDR2 SYDVKM come from the germline V gene. The CDR3 sequence is 13 residues long. The germline V and J ends were trimmed by 3 bases and 1 base, with 6 bases remaining between them. Findings and limits, study-wide: It was reported in a later analysis that an Asian-associated ancestry cluster showed fewer N-insertions than the approximately 670-donor mean. In a later analysis, parvovirus B19, influenza, CMV and Epstein-Barr virus appeared linked to several top co-occurrence clusters. Later work found that TCR association rates differed between HLA loci; DRB1 had the most and HLA-C the fewest. For most TCR beta V segments, an earlier analysis put the productive rate at about 90% or about 30% of the time.

The specimen sequenced was PBMCs. This clonotype originated in a male donor in good health and CMV-seronegative. The J gene is TRBJ1-2, the V gene TRBV28; D gene uncertain. The chain's CDR3 is CASSFGLNYGYTF. CDR3 DNA: TGTGCCAGCAGTTTTGGCCTTAACTATGGCTACACCTTC.